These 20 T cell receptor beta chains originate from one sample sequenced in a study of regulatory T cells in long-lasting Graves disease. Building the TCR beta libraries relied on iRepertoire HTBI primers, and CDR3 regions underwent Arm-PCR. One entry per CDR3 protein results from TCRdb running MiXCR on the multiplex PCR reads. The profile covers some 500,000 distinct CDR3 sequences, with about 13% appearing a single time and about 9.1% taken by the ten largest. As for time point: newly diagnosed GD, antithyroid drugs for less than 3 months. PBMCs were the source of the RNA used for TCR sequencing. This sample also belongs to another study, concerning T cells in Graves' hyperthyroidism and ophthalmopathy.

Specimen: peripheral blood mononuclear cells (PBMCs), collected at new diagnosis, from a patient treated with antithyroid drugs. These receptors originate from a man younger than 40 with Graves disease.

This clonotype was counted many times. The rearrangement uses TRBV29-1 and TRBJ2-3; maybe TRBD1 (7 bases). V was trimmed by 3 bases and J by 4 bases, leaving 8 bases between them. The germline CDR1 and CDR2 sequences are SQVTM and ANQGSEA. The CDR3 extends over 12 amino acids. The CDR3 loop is CSVDRGADTQYF. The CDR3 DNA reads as TGCAGCGTTGACAGGGGGGCAGATACGCAGTATTTT.

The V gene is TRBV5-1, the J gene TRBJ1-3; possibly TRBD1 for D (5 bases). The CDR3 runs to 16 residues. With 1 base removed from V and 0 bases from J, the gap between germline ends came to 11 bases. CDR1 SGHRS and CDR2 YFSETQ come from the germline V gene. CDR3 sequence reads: CASSLRDASSGNTIYF. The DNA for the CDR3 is TGCGCCAGCAGCTTGAGGGACGCCAGCTCTGGAAACACCATATATTTT.

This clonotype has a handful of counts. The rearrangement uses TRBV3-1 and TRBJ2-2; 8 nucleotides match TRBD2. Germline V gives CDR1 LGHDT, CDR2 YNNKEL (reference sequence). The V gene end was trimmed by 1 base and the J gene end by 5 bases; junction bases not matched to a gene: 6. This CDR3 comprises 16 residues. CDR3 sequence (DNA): TGTGCCAGCAGCCAAGGGTCGGGAGGGCGGACCGGGGAGCTGTTTTTT. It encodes CASSQGSGGRTGELFF.

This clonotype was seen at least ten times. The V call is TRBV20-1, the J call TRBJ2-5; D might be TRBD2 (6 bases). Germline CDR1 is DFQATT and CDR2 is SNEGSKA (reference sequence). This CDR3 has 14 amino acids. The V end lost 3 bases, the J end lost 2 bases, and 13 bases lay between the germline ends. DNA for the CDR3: TGCAGTGCTAGTAACAGCGGGCTGCAAGAGACCCAGTACTTC. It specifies CSASNSGLQETQYF.

CDR3 amino acids: CASSGGGSGYNEQFF. In DNA form, the CDR3 reads TGTGCCAGCAGCGGAGGGGGGAGTGGGTACAATGAGCAGTTCTTC. The J gene is TRBJ2-1, the V gene TRBV9, with D possibly called TRBD1 or TRBD2 (6 bases each). Between the trimmed V and J ends, which lost 3 bases and 4 bases, there was a span of 14 bases. Germline CDR1 is SGDLS and CDR2 is YYNGEE. The CDR3 consists of 15 residues.

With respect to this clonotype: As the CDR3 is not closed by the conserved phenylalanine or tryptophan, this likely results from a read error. CDR3: CAVLNIGEGAYEQYL. CDR3 coding DNA: TGTGCCGTTCTAAACATCGGGGAAGGTGCCTACGAGCAGTACCTC. V gene TRBV28 combines with J gene TRBJ2-7; maybe TRBD2 (5 bases). This CDR3 has 15 amino acids. Germline V gives CDR1 MDHEN, CDR2 SYDVKM. The ends were cut back, 11 bases at V and 2 bases at J, with 22 bases in the middle.

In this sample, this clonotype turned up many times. CDR3 DNA: TGTGCCAGCAGCCCTGACGGGATTGGAGCGGAGACCCAGTACTTC. This sequence encodes CASSPDGIGAETQYF. The J gene is TRBJ2-5, the V gene TRBV12-3 or TRBV12-4; a weak D match, TRBD2 (5 bases). CDR3 length: 15 amino acids. V was pared by 6 bases and J by 5 bases, with 19 bases between.

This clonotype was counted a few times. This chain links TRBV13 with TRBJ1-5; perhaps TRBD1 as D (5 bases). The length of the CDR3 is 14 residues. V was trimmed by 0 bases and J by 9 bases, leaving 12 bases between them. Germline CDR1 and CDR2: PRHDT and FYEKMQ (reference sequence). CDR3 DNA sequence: TGTGCCAGCAGCTTAGGGGCAGGGAGTCGGCCCCAGCATTTT. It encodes CASSLGAGSRPQHF.

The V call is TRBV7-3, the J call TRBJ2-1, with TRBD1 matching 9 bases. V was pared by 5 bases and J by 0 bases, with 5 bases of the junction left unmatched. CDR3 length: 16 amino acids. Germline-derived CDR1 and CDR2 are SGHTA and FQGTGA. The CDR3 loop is CASSTTGGGSYNEQFF. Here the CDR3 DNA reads TGTGCCAGCAGCACCACAGGGGGCGGCTCCTACAATGAGCAGTTCTTC.

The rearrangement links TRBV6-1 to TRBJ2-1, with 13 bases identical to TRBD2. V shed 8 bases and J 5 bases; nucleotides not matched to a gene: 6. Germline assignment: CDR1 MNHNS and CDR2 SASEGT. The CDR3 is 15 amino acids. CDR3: CASRPGTSGNNEQFF. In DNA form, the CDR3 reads TGTGCCAGCCGACCAGGGACTAGCGGGAACAATGAGCAGTTCTTC.

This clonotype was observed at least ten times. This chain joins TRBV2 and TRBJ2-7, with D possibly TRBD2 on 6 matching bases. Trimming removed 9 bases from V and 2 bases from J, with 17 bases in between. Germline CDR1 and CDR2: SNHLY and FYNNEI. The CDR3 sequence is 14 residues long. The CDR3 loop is CARGERANPYEQYF. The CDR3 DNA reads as TGTGCCAGGGGGGAGCGGGCCAACCCCTACGAGCAGTACTTC. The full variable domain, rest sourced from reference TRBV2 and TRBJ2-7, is EPEVTQTPSHQVTQMGQEVILRCVPISNHLYFYWYRQILGQKVEFLVSFYNNEISEKSEIFDDQFSVERPDGSNFTLKIRSTKLEDSAMYFCARGERANPYEQYFGPGTRLTVT.

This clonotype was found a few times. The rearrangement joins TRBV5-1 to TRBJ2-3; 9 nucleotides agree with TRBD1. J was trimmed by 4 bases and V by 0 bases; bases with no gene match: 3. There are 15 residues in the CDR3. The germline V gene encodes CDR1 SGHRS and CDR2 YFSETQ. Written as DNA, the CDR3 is TGCGCCAGCAGCTTGGAACAGGGGGCGCCAGATACGCAGTATTTT. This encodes CASSLEQGAPDTQYF.

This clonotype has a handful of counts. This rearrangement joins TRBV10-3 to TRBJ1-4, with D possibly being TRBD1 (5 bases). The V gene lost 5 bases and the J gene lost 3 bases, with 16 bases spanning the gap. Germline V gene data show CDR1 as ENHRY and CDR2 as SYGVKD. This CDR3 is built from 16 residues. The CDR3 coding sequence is TGTGCCATCAGTCCTACCTCAGGGTCCGCTAATGAAAAACTGTTTTTT. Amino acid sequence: CAISPTSGSANEKLFF.

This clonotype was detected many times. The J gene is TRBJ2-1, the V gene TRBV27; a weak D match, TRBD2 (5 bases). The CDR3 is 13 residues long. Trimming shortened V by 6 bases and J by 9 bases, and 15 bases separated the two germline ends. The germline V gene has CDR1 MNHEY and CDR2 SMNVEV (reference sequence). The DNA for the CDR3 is TGTGCCAGCAGCCTGAGCGGACGGCTTGAGCAGTTCTTC. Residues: CASSLSGRLEQFF.

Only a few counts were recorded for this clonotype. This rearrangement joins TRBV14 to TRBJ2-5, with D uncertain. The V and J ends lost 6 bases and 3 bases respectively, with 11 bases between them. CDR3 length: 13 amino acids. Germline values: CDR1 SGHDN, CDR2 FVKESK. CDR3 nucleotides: TGTGCCAGCAGACGCGGTAGGGAAGAGACCCAGTACTTC. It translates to CASRRGREETQYF.

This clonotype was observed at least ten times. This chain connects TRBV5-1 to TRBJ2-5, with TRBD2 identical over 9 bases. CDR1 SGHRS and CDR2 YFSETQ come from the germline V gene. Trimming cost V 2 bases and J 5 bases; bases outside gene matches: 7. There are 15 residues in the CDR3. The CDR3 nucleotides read TGCGCCAGCAGCTTCTTAGCGGGAGAGGGGGAGACCCAGTACTTC. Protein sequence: CASSFLAGEGETQYF.

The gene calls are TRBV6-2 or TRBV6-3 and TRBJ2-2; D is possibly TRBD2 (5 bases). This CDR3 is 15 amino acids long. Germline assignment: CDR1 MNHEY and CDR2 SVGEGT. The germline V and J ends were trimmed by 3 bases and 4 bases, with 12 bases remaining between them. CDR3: CASSYVLGSTGELFF. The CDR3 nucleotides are TGTGCCAGCAGTTATGTACTAGGGTCCACCGGGGAGCTGTTTTTT.

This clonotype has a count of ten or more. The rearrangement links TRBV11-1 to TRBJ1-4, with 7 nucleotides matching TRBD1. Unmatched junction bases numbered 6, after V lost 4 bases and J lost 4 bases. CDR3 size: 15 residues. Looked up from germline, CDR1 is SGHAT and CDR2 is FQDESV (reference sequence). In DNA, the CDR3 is TGTGCCAGCAGCTCGGGACAGATGAATAATGAAAAACTGTTTTTT. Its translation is CASSSGQMNNEKLFF.

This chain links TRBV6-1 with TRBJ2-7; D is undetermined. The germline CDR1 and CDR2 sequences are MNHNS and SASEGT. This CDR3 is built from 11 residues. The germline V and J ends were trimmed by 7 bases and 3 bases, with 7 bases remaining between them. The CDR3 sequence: CASKRDYEQYF. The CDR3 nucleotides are TGTGCCAGCAAAAGAGACTACGAGCAGTACTTC.

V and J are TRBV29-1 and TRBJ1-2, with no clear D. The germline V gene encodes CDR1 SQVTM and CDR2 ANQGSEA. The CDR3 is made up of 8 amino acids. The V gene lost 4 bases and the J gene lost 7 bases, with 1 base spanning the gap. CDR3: CSVGGYTF. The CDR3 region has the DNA TGCAGCGTTGGTGGCTACACCTTC.